The TCR beta chain under discussion was sequenced for a study of blood T cell repertoires in COVID-19 (dated by TCRdb to 2020 to 2022). About the study as a whole: Samples covering the acute and convalescent phases of COVID-19 were provided by collaborators in the United States, Italy and Spain. A freely available public database, intended as a resource for researchers studying the immune response to SARS-CoV-2, is where the repertoires were released. The sample metadata nearly always contained a de-identified subject ID, COVID-19 status, age in years and sex. The dataset comprised deeply sampled blood TCRbeta repertoires from subjects exposed to, actively infected with, or recovered from COVID-19. Samples were obtained from the ongoing ImmuneRACE study (first 160 participants) and from about 1,300 subjects provided by 6 global collaborators. The material from the prospective study consisted of cDNA or gDNA derived from T cells, B-cell-depleted T cells, or PBMCs. HLA class I and class II types, where available, came from metadata supplied by the sample provider rather than from assay-based typing. What the research found in general, with its limitations: Clinical and demographic metadata were provided uncurated, with the amount varying by source and participant.

Comment on this clone: Its antigen is still unknown. Nothing much larger sits one base from this clone, and base qualities are not available.

Taken from cysteine to phenylalanine, the CDR3 has 15 residues. The kept DNA is CDR3 alone, 45 bases in frame from the first base. From a lookup of the germline V gene (reference sequence), CDR1 and CDR2 are DFQATT and SNEGSKA. After removal of 3 bases from V and 3 bases from J, the junction retains 7 bases not matched to a gene. Collaborating institutions collected whole blood in K2EDTA tubes following their own protocols. For TCRbeta analysis, collaborators shipped samples in one of three forms: frozen whole blood, isolated PBMCs, or DNA extracted from either of those sample types. TCRbeta CDR3 regions were amplified from genomic DNA using the immunoSEQ Assay, a bias-controlled multiplex PCR. The study's processing was this. Nucleated cell counts per sample were estimated from amplification of reference gene primers within the assay. Sequence reads were collapsed and filtered to measure the absolute abundance of every unique TCRbeta CDR3 rearrangement. Productive Simpson clonality was computed per sample as the square root of Simpson's diversity index over productive rearrangements. In TCRdb, the immuneACCESS table is reduced to in-frame sequences with V and J assigned. These tables do not hold every clone; where another copy was compared, an unresolved V gene accounts for under half, and the others remain unexplained. D and trimming were read from the DNA, whereas the V and J calls and clone size are those reported in that table. This sample is represented by approximately 22,000 clones; roughly 90% of them were singletons. The ten largest make up 5.5% to 6.5% of the sample.

Recombination connected TRBV20-1 to TRBJ2-1, with 8 bases aligning to TRBD2. The sequencing input was peripheral blood. The sequence was obtained from a human donor in a cohort sampled during active COVID-19. CDR3 sequence: CSASGGLAGYNEQFF. The DNA sequence is TGCAGTGCTAGTGGGGGTCTAGCGGGCTACAATGAGCAGTTCTTC.